This entry concerns a single T cell receptor (beta chain). Each TRB cDNA library was prepared by 5' RACE (with UMI labels). With the 5' RACE reads reprocessed, TCRdb shows one record per CDR3 protein and no DNA. The sample totals about 57,000 distinct CDR3 sequences. The CDR3 is made up of 15 amino acids. Per germline, CDR1 LNHDA and CDR2 SQIVND (reference sequence). The data originate from a study of CXCR3-negative and CXCR3-positive naive CD8 T cells. The clonotype was recovered from a human donor in good health. Some clones in this sample may be carry-over from other donors' samples. The chain recombines TRBV19 with TRBJ2-1. Sequencing used memory CD8+ T cells from blood. The CDR3 reads CASRHSGRPYNEQFF. The whole variable domain, filled in from reference TRBV19 and TRBJ2-1, reads DGGITQSPKYLFRKEGQNVTLSCEQNLNHDAMYWYRQDPGQGLRLIYYSQIVNDFQKGDIAEGYSVSREKKESFPLTVTSAQKNPTAFYLCASRHSGRPYNEQFFGPGTRLTVL.